Listed below are T cell receptor beta chains from one sample, sequenced in a study of T cells expressing NK-cell markers. TCRdb reprocessed the 5' RACE reads, keeping one entry per CDR3 protein, no DNA. The specimen's table records 350,000 to 450,000 distinct CDR3 sequences. Sequenced: blood T cells: a sorted CD56 or NKG2C T cell subset, CD4+ or CD8+ T cells, or bulk PBMC T cells (not recorded which). These receptors were collected from a man aged 18-75 years in good health. The CDR3 runs from the conserved cysteine through the conserved F or W.

>TRBJ1-2|TRBV7-9
CASSPLGQDRGYTF
>TRBJ1-2|TRBV12-3/TRBV12-4
CASTDSNTGYTF
>TRBJ1-1|TRBV20-1
CSARPHPGGTEAFF
>TRBJ2-2|TRBV6-5
CASSYGSGGGTGELFF
>TRBJ1-6|TRBV2
CASIKDRVSPLHF
>TRBJ2-7|TRBV27
CASSPRLAGGSWYEQYF
>TRBJ2-1|TRBV5-8
CASSHGQYNEQFF
>TRBJ1-4|TRBV4-1
CASSQIVISTNEKLFF
>TRBJ2-5|TRBV5-4
CASSLAGERRETQYF
>TRBJ2-2|TRBV5-1
CASSPNGLGLAGRATGELFF
>TRBJ2-6|TRBV20-1
CSGTEGGRGANVLTF
>TRBJ1-2|TRBV3-1
CASSLLSTNYGYTF
>TRBJ1-5|TRBV2
CASSEWGESNQPQHF
>TRBJ2-4|TRBV20-1
CSATLQGAPNIQYF
>TRBJ2-7|TRBV5-1
CASRRGRDATYEQYF
>TRBJ1-2|TRBV19
CASSIYPGGYTF
>TRBJ2-7|TRBV6-5
CASSYNLGSYEQYF
>TRBJ1-1|TRBV6-5
CASSSGEGNTEAFF
>TRBJ2-3|TRBV5-1
CASSADSSTDTQYF
>TRBJ1-1|TRBV5-1
CASSFHQGTGGADAFF
>TRBJ2-5|TRBV6-1
CASRETGTNQETQYF
>TRBJ2-3|TRBV5-4
CASSVPEASGWGADTQYF
>TRBJ1-1|TRBV4-1
CASSYGDRGGTEAFF